The 9 T cell receptor beta chains below come from one sample, sequenced in a study of T cells after yellow fever vaccination. TCRdb recomputed calls from the 5' RACE reads with MiXCR, one row per CDR3 protein. The sample has around 250,000 distinct CDR3 sequences; about 5.2% are singletons. The sequencing used CD4+ T cells sorted from PBMCs, collected on the day of the yellow fever booster vaccination. These receptor sequences come from a man aged 18 to 35 who received the YFV17D yellow fever vaccine.

The sample holds a few counts of this clonotype. The chain employs TRBV4-1 and TRBJ2-1; 13 bases are shared with TRBD2. The CDR3 totals 16 residues. Germline CDR1 reads MGHRA; CDR2 reads YSYEKL. Unmatched junction bases numbered 7, after V lost 5 bases and J lost 6 bases. CDR3 in DNA: TGCGCCAGCAGCACACTGGGACTAGCGGGGTTCAATGAGCAGTTCTTC. Amino acids: CASSTLGLAGFNEQFF.

In its sample, this clonotype was seen a few times. The chain links TRBV28 to TRBJ1-1; TRBD1 agrees at 8 bases. The CDR3 sequence is 15 residues long. Germline CDR1 MDHEN, CDR2 SYDVKM. The junction had 10 bases not matched to a gene; V was cut back by 5 bases and J by 5 bases. The CDR3: CASSTSSGGWTEAFF. The DNA of the CDR3 is TGTGCCAGCAGTACTTCTTCAGGGGGCTGGACTGAAGCTTTCTTT.

With regard to this clonotype: A much larger clone sits a single nucleotide away, making a read error possible. The gene calls are TRBV7-6 and TRBJ2-5; D remains unclear. The V end was cut by 5 bases, the J end by 4 bases, with 5 bases between. In germline, CDR1 is SGHVS, CDR2 FNYEAQ. The CDR3 length is 11 residues. The CDR3: CASSTGETQYF. Here the CDR3 DNA reads TGTGCCAGCAGCACCGGAGAGACCCAGTACTTC.

In its sample, this clonotype was seen a few times. This rearrangement joins TRBV4-1 to TRBJ2-7; D is perhaps TRBD1 (5 bases). V was cut by 1 base and J by 0 bases, with 16 bases left in between. CDR1 is MGHRA and CDR2 is YSYEKL in the germline V gene. This CDR3 contains 17 residues. The CDR3 region is CASSQAFPAGHSYEQYV. The CDR3 coding sequence is TGCGCCAGCAGCCAAGCTTTTCCGGCAGGGCACTCCTACGAGCAGTACGTC.

V usage is TRBV24-1 and J usage is TRBJ1-4; D unclear. CDR3 length: 14 residues. V was trimmed by 4 bases and J by 6 bases, leaving 11 bases between them. Germline V gives CDR1 KGHDR, CDR2 SFDVKD. The CDR3 here is CATSEPPTDEKLFF. The CDR3 DNA follows: TGTGCCACCAGTGAACCACCCACTGATGAAAAACTGTTTTTT.

V usage is TRBV4-1 and J usage is TRBJ2-3; 14 nucleotides match TRBD2. Germline values: CDR1 MGHRA, CDR2 YSYEKL. Trimming removed 4 bases from V and 4 bases from J; junction bases left unmatched: 7. This CDR3 is 17 amino acids long. CDR3 in DNA: TGCGCCAGCAGCCGTCGACTAGCGGGGGGGATCCCAGATACGCAGTATTTT. Translated, it gives CASSRRLAGGIPDTQYF.

J is TRBJ2-1 and V is TRBV18; 9 bases agree with TRBD2. V lost 3 bases and J lost 8; bases outside the gene matches: 5. Germline V gives CDR1 KGHSH, CDR2 LQKENI. This CDR3 has 14 residues. This CDR3 is CASSPAGGRDEQFF. CDR3 nucleotides: TGTGCCAGCTCACCTGCGGGGGGGCGGGATGAGCAGTTCTTC.

This clonotype was counted at least ten times. V usage is TRBV7-9 and J usage is TRBJ2-5; a possible D gene is TRBD1 (5 bases). The V gene's germline CDR1 is SEHNR and CDR2 FQNEAQ (reference sequence). The CDR3 is 14 residues long. Trimming cost V 4 bases and J 5 bases, with 14 bases left between them. The CDR3 reads CASSWSQGGETQYF. For the CDR3, the DNA is TGTGCCAGCAGCTGGTCGCAGGGTGGGGAGACCCAGTACTTC.

This clonotype was recorded at least ten times. This rearrangement joins TRBV5-1 to TRBJ2-6; either TRBD1 or TRBD2 may supply D (5 bases each). CDR1 is SGHRS, CDR2 YFSETQ, per germline. The CDR3 runs 18 residues. Trimming took off 0 bases at V and 0 bases at J, with 13 bases between the two ends. The chain's CDR3 is CASSLEGSGLSGANVLTF. The CDR3 nucleotides read TGCGCCAGCAGCTTGGAGGGGAGCGGTCTCTCTGGGGCCAACGTCCTGACTTTC.